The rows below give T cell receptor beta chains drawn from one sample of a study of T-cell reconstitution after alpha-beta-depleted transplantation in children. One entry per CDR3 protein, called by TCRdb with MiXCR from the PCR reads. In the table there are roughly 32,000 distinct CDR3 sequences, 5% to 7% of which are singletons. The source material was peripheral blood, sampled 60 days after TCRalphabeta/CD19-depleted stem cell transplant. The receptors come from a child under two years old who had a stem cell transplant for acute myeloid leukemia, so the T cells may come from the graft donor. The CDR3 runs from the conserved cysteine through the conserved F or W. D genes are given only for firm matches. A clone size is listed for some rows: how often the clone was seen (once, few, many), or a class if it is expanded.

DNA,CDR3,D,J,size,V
TGTGCCAGCAGCTTGGGGCGGGAGGGCCTGGGAAATGAGCAGTTCTTC,CASSLGREGLGNEQFF,TRBD2,TRBJ2-1,many,TRBV5-5
TGTGCCAGCAGCACGACAGGGGGCGAGTTCGCTGAAGCTTTCTTT,CASSTTGGEFAEAFF,TRBD1,TRBJ1-1,.,TRBV7-2
TGTGCCAGCAGTTACTCGGTCGCGACACCAGCTTTCTTT,CASSYSVATPAFF,.,TRBJ1-1,many,TRBV6-5
TGTGCCTCAAGGACAGGGGCGAACTACGAGCAGTACTTC,CASRTGANYEQYF,TRBD1,TRBJ2-7,.,TRBV7-9
TGTGCCAGCAGCCCCCAGCCTAGGGGTGAGACCCAGTACTTC,CASSPQPRGETQYF,.,TRBJ2-5,many,TRBV9
TGCGCCAGCAGCCAAGTCAGGAGCTCCTACGAGCAGTACTTC,CASSQVRSSYEQYF,.,TRBJ2-7,medium-sized,TRBV4-3
TGCGCCAGCAGCCAAGACTCGTGGGGCCCCTATTGGCGGGGGGACACAGATACGCAGTATTTT,CASSQDSWGPYWRGDTDTQYF,TRBD2,TRBJ2-3,many,TRBV4-1
TGCGCCAGCAGCTTCAATCCAGAAGAGCAGTACTTC,CASSFNPEEQYF,.,TRBJ2-7,many,TRBV5-1
TGTGCCGGCCAACCCCTTAGCTCCTACGAGCAGTACTTC,CAGQPLSSYEQYF,.,TRBJ2-7,many,TRBV7-9
TGTGCCAGCAGCCGGACAGATACGCAGTATTTT,CASSRTDTQYF,.,TRBJ2-3,many,TRBV7-2
TGTGCCAGCAGCTCGGTGAGGCAAGAGACCCAGTACTTC,CASSSVRQETQYF,.,TRBJ2-5,many,TRBV3-1
TGTGCCACCAGTGCAAACCCGGCCCTGAAGGGACAGAATAACATTCAGTACTTC,CATSANPALKGQNNIQYF,TRBD1,TRBJ2-4,many,TRBV24-1
TGCAGTGCTAGAGATGGGAAGCGAGTCTCTGGGGCCAACGTCCTGACTTTC,CSARDGKRVSGANVLTF,.,TRBJ2-6,.,TRBV20-1
TGCGCCAGCAGCCCTCACCTAGCGGGAGGGGCAGATACGCAGTATTTT,CASSPHLAGGADTQYF,TRBD2,TRBJ2-3,many,TRBV4-3
TGTGCCAGCAGGCATGACAGGGCGAGCTCCTACGAGCAGTACTTC,CASRHDRASSYEQYF,TRBD1,TRBJ2-7,few,TRBV12-3/TRBV12-4
TGCAGCGTTGAGGGACAGGGCGGACGGGCCTACGAGCAGTACTTC,CSVEGQGGRAYEQYF,TRBD1,TRBJ2-7,many,TRBV29-1
TGTACCATCTGTTTAATCGGGACAGGGCAAGAGACCCAGTACTTC,CTICLIGTGQETQYF,TRBD1,TRBJ2-5,few,TRBV3-1
TGTGCCAGCAGTTTAGGGCTCCAGAATCAGCCCCAGCATTTT,CASSLGLQNQPQHF,.,TRBJ1-5,few,TRBV28
TGCGCCAGCAGCCAAGACGCGAGGGGCCGTACCGGGGAGCTGTTTTTT,CASSQDARGRTGELFF,.,TRBJ2-2,many,TRBV4-3
TGTGCCAGCTCCCCAACGAGGCAGGGGTACGAGCAGTACTTC,CASSPTRQGYEQYF,.,TRBJ2-7,.,TRBV18
TGTGCCAGCAGTTTATGGGGGACAGGGGGAGAAGATACGCAGTATTTT,CASSLWGTGGEDTQYF,TRBD1,TRBJ2-3,many,TRBV28
TGTGCCAGCAGTTTGGGGGCCGGGGCAACAGATACGCAGTATTTT,CASSLGAGATDTQYF,.,TRBJ2-3,many,TRBV27
TGTGCCACCAGTGATCTCCGGACAGAAAGAGGAGAGACCCAGTACTTC,CATSDLRTERGETQYF,.,TRBJ2-5,many,TRBV24-1
TGTGCCAGCAGCCCGACTAGTTTTGAGATATTTCGTTCTGGGGCCAACGTCCTGACTTTC,CASSPTSFEIFRSGANVLTF,.,TRBJ2-6,.,TRBV9
TGTGCCTCCACCCGGCAGGTCCGAACCAAAAACATTCAGTACTTC,CASTRQVRTKNIQYF,.,TRBJ2-4,few,TRBV6-1
TGCGCCAGCAGCCAAGACCGGGGGGTCTCCTACAATGAGCAGTTCTTC,CASSQDRGVSYNEQFF,TRBD2,TRBJ2-1,many,TRBV4-3
TGTGCCAGCAGTCCCGGGACAGGGTACGGGGAGCTGTTTTTT,CASSPGTGYGELFF,TRBD1,TRBJ2-2,many,TRBV12-3/TRBV12-4
TGTGCCAGCAGCTACGGACTAGCGGGACCCACTTGGAACTTC,CASSYGLAGPTWNF,TRBD2,TRBJ2-1,.,TRBV7-2
TGTGCCAGCAGCCAAGTGAAGTCCGCAGGAAGGGAGACCCAGTACTTC,CASSQVKSAGRETQYF,.,TRBJ2-5,many,TRBV14
TGCAGTGCCACCACAGGGTCCCAGCATTTT,CSATTGSQHF,.,TRBJ1-5,many,TRBV20-1
TGTGCCAGCAGCTTAGCGGGAGATTATAATTCACCCCTCCACTTT,CASSLAGDYNSPLHF,.,TRBJ1-6,many,TRBV13
TGCGCCAGCAGCTTGTCCCGGGACAGGACCTACGAGCAGTACTTC,CASSLSRDRTYEQYF,TRBD1,TRBJ2-7,many,TRBV5-1
TGTGCCAGCAGGCTCTACGGAGGGGGGCAAGAGACCCAGTACTTC,CASRLYGGGQETQYF,.,TRBJ2-5,few,TRBV11-2
TGTGCCACCCGACCTTGGGGTAAGGGATCGGAGACCCAGTACTTC,CATRPWGKGSETQYF,.,TRBJ2-5,many,TRBV7-9
TGTGCCAGCAGCCAGAAGACATCCTCGGACAGGAAGGGGGGCTACACCTTC,CASSQKTSSDRKGGYTF,TRBD1,TRBJ1-2,many,TRBV4-2
TGTGCTAGTGGTTTGGTACTGGGGCGGGCGACCGACAATGAGCAGTTCTTC,CASGLVLGRATDNEQFF,.,TRBJ2-1,many,TRBV12-5
TGCAGCCCGTTGGGGGAGACCCAGTACTTC,CSPLGETQYF,.,TRBJ2-5,many,TRBV29-1